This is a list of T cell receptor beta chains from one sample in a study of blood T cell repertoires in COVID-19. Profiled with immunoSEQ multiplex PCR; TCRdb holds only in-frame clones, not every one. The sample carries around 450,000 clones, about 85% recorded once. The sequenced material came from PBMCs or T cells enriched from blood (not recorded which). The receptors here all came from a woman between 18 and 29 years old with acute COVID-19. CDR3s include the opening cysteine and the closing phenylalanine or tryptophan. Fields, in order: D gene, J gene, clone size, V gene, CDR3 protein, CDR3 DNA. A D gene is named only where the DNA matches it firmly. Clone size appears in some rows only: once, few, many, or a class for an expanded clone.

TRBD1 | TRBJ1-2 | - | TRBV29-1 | CSVERQGGDGYTF | TGCAGCGTTGAGCGACAGGGGGGGGATGGCTACACCTTC
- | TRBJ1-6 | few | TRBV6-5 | CASRQGNSPLHF | TGTGCCAGCAGACAGGGTAATTCACCCCTCCACTTT
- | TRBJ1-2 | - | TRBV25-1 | CASSVGGIYGYTF | TGTGCCAGCAGTGTAGGAGGAATCTATGGCTACACCTTC
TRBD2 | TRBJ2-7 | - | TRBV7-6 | CASSLGTGTNYEQYF | TGTGCCAGCAGCTTAGGTACCGGGACTAACTACGAGCAGTACTTC
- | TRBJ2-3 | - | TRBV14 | CASSQPFPDTQYF | TGTGCCAGCAGCCAACCCTTTCCTGATACGCAGTATTTT
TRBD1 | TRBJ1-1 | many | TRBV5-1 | CASRGQGLGTEAFF | TGCGCCAGCAGGGGACAGGGTTTGGGCACTGAAGCTTTCTTT
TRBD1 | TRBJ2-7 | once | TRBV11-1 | CASSFDRVNEQYF | TGTGCCAGCAGCTTCGACAGGGTAAACGAGCAGTACTTC
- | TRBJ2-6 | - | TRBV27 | CASSNRGPWVSGANVLTF | TGTGCCAGCAGTAACCGAGGGCCCTGGGTCTCTGGGGCCAACGTCCTGACTTTC
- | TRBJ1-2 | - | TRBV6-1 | CASSDRANGYTF | TGTGCCAGCAGTGACAGGGCAAATGGCTACACCTTC
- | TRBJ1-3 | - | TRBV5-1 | CASSYGTGPGNTIYF | TGCGCCAGCAGCTACGGTACAGGGCCGGGAAACACCATATATTTT
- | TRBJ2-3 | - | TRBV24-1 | CATSELRTRGLDTQYF | TGTGCCACCAGTGAACTCCGGACTAGGGGGTTGGATACGCAGTATTTT
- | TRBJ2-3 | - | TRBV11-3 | CASSPGTYTDTQYF | TGTGCCAGCAGCCCCGGGACTTACACAGATACGCAGTATTTT
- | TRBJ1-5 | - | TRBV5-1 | CASSFGEGEPQHF | TGCGCCAGCAGCTTCGGGGAGGGCGAGCCCCAGCATTTT
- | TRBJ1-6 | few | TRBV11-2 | CASSLEWSGESSPLHF | TGTGCCAGCAGCTTAGAGTGGTCAGGGGAGAGTTCACCCCTCCACTTT
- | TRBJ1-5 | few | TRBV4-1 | CASSQGVQGNQPQHF | TGCGCCAGCAGCCAAGGGGTGCAGGGCAATCAGCCCCAGCATTTT
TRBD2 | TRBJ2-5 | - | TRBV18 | CASSLRLAGQYQETQYF | TGTGCCAGCTCACTACGGCTAGCGGGACAGTACCAAGAGACCCAGTACTTC
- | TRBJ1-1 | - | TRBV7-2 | CASSSPGKAGTEAFF | TGTGCCAGCAGCTCGCCGGGAAAAGCAGGCACTGAAGCTTTCTTT
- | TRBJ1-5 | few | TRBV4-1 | CASSQEEGVYWPQHF | TGCGCCAGCAGCCAAGAAGAAGGAGTGTACTGGCCCCAGCATTTT
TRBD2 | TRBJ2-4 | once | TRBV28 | CASRTSGIAKNIQYF | TGTGCCAGCAGGACTAGCGGTATAGCCAAAAACATTCAGTACTTC
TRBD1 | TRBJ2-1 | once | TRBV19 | CASSPRTGTYNEQFF | TGTGCCAGTAGTCCCCGGACAGGGACGTACAATGAGCAGTTCTTC
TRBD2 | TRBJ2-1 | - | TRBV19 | CASSMMSGSSYNEQFF | TGTGCCAGTAGTATGATGAGCGGGAGTTCCTACAATGAGCAGTTCTTC
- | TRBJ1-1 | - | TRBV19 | CASRRGGGDTEAFF | TGTGCCAGCCGGAGGGGCGGAGGTGACACTGAAGCTTTCTTT
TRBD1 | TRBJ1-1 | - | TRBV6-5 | CASSSRRTGRDTEAFF | TGTGCCAGCAGTTCCCGAAGGACAGGGAGGGACACTGAAGCTTTCTTT
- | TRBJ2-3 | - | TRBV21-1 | CASSKVRGQGCTDTQYF | TGTGCCAGCAGCAAGGTTCGAGGACAGGGATGCACAGATACGCAGTATTTT
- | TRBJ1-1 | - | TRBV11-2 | CASSPGLNTEAFF | TGTGCCAGCAGCCCGGGGTTGAACACTGAAGCTTTCTTT
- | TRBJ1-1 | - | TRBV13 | CASSWNRVATEAFF | TGTGCCAGCAGCTGGAACAGGGTTGCCACTGAAGCTTTCTTT
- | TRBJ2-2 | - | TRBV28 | CASRGWGGTGELFF | TGTGCCAGCCGCGGGTGGGGTGGGACCGGGGAGCTGTTTTTT
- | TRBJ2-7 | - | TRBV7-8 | CASSSMNWYPHEQYF | TGTGCCAGCAGCTCGATGAACTGGTATCCCCACGAGCAGTACTTC
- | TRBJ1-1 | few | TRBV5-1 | CASSLGQSNTEAFF | TGCGCCAGCAGCTTGGGACAGTCGAACACTGAAGCTTTCTTT